The rows below give T cell receptor beta chains drawn from one sample of a study of cytomegalovirus exposure and HLA in healthy donors. The method was immunoSEQ multiplex PCR; TCRdb's version includes in-frame clones alone and lacks a portion of them. The table shows under 85,000 clones, with about 94% occurring only once. The sample consisted of PBMCs. The source of these receptors is a woman between 18 and 29 years old in good health and CMV-seronegative. The CDR3 runs from the conserved cysteine through the conserved F or W. A D gene is named only where the DNA matches it firmly.

TRBJ2-7 TRBD2 TRBV6-5 CASSRTSGVYEQYF TGTGCCAGCAGTCGGACTAGCGGCGTATACGAGCAGTACTTC
TRBJ1-5 - TRBV6-5 CASSYSAGGNQPQHF TGTGCCAGCAGTTACTCGGCAGGGGGCAATCAGCCCCAGCATTTT
TRBJ2-3 - TRBV4-1 CASSQRGPAASTDTQYF TGCGCCAGCAGCCAAAGGGGCCCTGCGGCTAGCACAGATACGCAGTATTTT
TRBJ2-7 TRBD2 TRBV5-4 CASSLTSGSVEQYF TGTGCCAGCAGCTTGACTAGCGGAAGTGTCGAGCAGTACTTC
TRBJ1-5 - TRBV4-3 CASSQDFAREYQPQHF TGCGCCAGCAGCCAAGACTTTGCCAGGGAATATCAGCCCCAGCATTTT
TRBJ1-4 TRBD1 TRBV14 CASSRPMDRGWGKLFF TGTGCCAGCAGCCGCCCAATGGACAGGGGATGGGGAAAACTGTTTTTT
TRBJ2-7 TRBD2 TRBV27 CASSLHLGRAFEQYF TGTGCCAGCAGTTTACACCTCGGGAGGGCTTTCGAGCAGTACTTC
TRBJ2-1 - TRBV15 CATSRAGGSYNEQFF TGTGCCACCAGCAGAGCGGGTGGCTCCTACAATGAGCAGTTCTTC
TRBJ2-7 TRBD1 TRBV6-1 CASSETGENYEQYF TGTGCCAGCAGTGAAACAGGGGAAAACTACGAGCAGTACTTC
TRBJ1-1 TRBD1 TRBV10-2 CASRDEQGMNTEAFF TGCGCCAGCAGGGATGAACAGGGGATGAACACTGAAGCTTTCTTT
TRBJ2-5 TRBD2 TRBV4-3 CASSQEGLAGGQETQYF TGCGCCAGCAGCCAAGAGGGACTAGCGGGGGGGCAAGAGACCCAGTACTTC
TRBJ2-7 - TRBV6-1 CASSERQGGSAEQYF TGTGCCAGCAGTGAGCGGCAGGGGGGATCAGCCGAGCAGTACTTC
TRBJ1-3 - TRBV4-1 CASSRILSSGNTIYF TGCGCCAGCAGCCGTATACTGAGCTCTGGAAACACCATATATTTT
TRBJ2-1 - TRBV19 CASSVTGSVEQFF TGTGCCAGTAGTGTGACGGGGTCCGTTGAGCAGTTCTTC